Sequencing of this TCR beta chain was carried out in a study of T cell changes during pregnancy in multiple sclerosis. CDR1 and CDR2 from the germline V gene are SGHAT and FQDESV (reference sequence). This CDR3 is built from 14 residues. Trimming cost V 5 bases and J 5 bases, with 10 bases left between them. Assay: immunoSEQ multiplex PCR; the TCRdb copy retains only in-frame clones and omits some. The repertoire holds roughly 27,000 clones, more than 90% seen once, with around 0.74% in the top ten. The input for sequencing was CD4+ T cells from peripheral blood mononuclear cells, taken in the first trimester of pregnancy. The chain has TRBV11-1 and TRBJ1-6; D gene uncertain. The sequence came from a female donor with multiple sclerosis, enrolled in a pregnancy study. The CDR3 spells CASSQRHDNSPLHF. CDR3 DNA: TGTGCCAGCAGCCAACGACATGATAATTCACCCCTCCACTTT.